This passage covers 27 T cell receptor beta chains from one sample sequenced in a study of CD8+ T cells in alopecia areata. Extracted RNA was reverse transcribed into cDNA, the sequencing template. The protocol was immunoSEQ multiplex PCR, while the TCRdb copy is restricted to in-frame clones and leaves out a portion. The sample yields some 150,000 clones, approximately 86% seen once. This sample's treatment: oral pan-JAK inhibitor, 5-10 mg twice daily. The sequencing here drew on CD8+ T cells sorted from blood, taken at week 4, from a patient treated with tofacitinib. Receptors originate from a human donor with alopecia areata.

The V gene is TRBV9, the J gene TRBJ2-1; D uncertain. This CDR3 comprises 15 residues. Germline CDR1 reads SGDLS; CDR2 reads YYNGEE. Between the trimmed V and J ends, which lost 1 base and 9 bases, there was a span of 17 bases. CDR3 residues: CASSVTGTSAGEQFF. The DNA of the CDR3 is TGTGCCAGCAGCGTAACTGGTACTTCGGCTGGTGAGCAGTTCTTC.

This rearrangement joins TRBV27 to TRBJ1-5, with a possible D match to TRBD1 (5 bases). Looked up from germline, CDR1 is MNHEY and CDR2 is SMNVEV (reference sequence). V was pared by 6 bases and J by 0 bases, with 12 bases between. CDR3 size: 15 residues. The CDR3 is CASRGTAYSNQPQHF. CDR3 sequence (DNA): TGTGCCAGCAGGGGGACGGCTTATAGCAATCAGCCCCAGCATTTT.

This chain uses TRBV5-6 with TRBJ2-3; TRBD2 might be the D (6 bases). The CDR3 length is 14 residues. Germline values: CDR1 SGHDT, CDR2 YYEEEE. V lost 3 bases to trimming and J lost 0 bases, with 8 bases between them. CDR3 region: CASSSAGSTDTQYF. Written as DNA, the CDR3 is TGTGCCAGCAGCTCCGCGGGAAGCACAGATACGCAGTATTTT.

The chain couples TRBV15 to TRBJ2-7; D is ambiguous. In germline, CDR1 is LNHNV, CDR2 YYDKDF (reference sequence). V lost 8 bases and J lost 4, with 18 bases in between. The CDR3 consists of 14 residues. CDR3 DNA sequence: TGTGCCACCCGATTCCGAGACCGACCGTACGAGCAGTACTTC. Translated: CATRFRDRPYEQYF.

V is TRBV10-3 and J is TRBJ2-5; TRBD1 matches at 8 bases. V lost 0 bases, J lost 5 bases, and 5 bases stayed unmatched. CDR1 ENHRY and CDR2 SYGVKD come from the germline V gene. CDR3 length: 15 amino acids. CDR3 protein: CAISESKDRAETQYF. For the CDR3, the DNA is TGTGCCATCAGTGAGTCGAAGGACAGGGCGGAGACCCAGTACTTC.

The chain links TRBV30 to TRBJ2-7; 7 bases align to TRBD1. The CDR3 contains 12 residues. V dropped 6 bases and J dropped 5; count of bases not matched to a gene: 7. From germline, CDR1 is GTSNPN and CDR2 SVGIG (reference sequence). Here the CDR3 reads CACVTGLDEQYF. The CDR3 nucleotides are TGTGCCTGCGTGACAGGGTTGGACGAGCAGTACTTC.

Turning to this clone: In the same sample, other DNA sequences code for this CDR3. The chain links TRBV5-1 to TRBJ2-7; D perhaps matches TRBD2 (6 bases). This CDR3 is 11 amino acids long. Trimming removed 7 bases from V and 5 bases from J, with 10 bases in between. CDR1 and CDR2 (germline): SGHRS, YFSETQ. The DNA for the CDR3 is TGCGCCAGCTCACCGGGAGACGAGCAGTACTTC. It encodes CASSPGDEQYF.

J is TRBJ2-5 and V is TRBV15; the D call may be TRBD1 or TRBD2 (6 bases each). The CDR3 has 15 amino acids. The V end was cut by 5 bases, the J end by 1 base, with 14 bases between. Germline loops: CDR1 LNHNV, CDR2 YYDKDF (reference sequence). Here the CDR3 DNA reads TGTGCCACCAGCCGGGGGCGCGACCTCCAAGAGACCCAGTACTTC. This gives the protein CATSRGRDLQETQYF.

The chain joins TRBV6-5 to TRBJ1-1; D is uncertain. This CDR3 is 16 amino acids long. Germline-derived CDR1 and CDR2 are MNHEY and SVGAGI. V was trimmed by 1 base and J by 6 bases, leaving 18 bases between them. CDR3 DNA sequence: TGTGCCAGCAGTTACTTGGGCCCCTCGACGTCGCCTGAAGCTTTCTTT. It is translated as CASSYLGPSTSPEAFF.

The rearrangement links TRBV29-1 to TRBJ2-7, with TRBD1 matching 7 bases. V shed 6 bases, J shed 4 bases, and the junction held 9 bases outside the gene matches. The CDR3 runs to 13 residues. The V gene's germline CDR1 is SQVTM and CDR2 ANQGSEA. CDR3 nucleotide sequence: TGCAGCGTCGAGACAGGGCAGGGGTACGAGCAGTACTTC. Amino acids: CSVETGQGYEQYF.

The chain has TRBV28 and TRBJ2-7, with no clear D. Trimming pared 2 bases from V and 0 bases from J, leaving 2 bases between. CDR1 is MDHEN and CDR2 is SYDVKM in the germline V gene. This CDR3 has 12 amino acids. The CDR3 sequence is CASSLGSYEQYF. CDR3 in DNA: TGTGCCAGCAGTTTAGGCTCCTACGAGCAGTACTTC.

The chain has TRBV27 and TRBJ2-1, with 12 bases fitting TRBD2. With 6 bases clipped from V and 8 bases from J, the junction kept 5 bases outside the gene matches. This CDR3 is 14 amino acids long. In germline, CDR1 is MNHEY, CDR2 SMNVEV (reference sequence). CDR3 bases: TGTGCCAGCAGCCTAGCGGGAGGGGGGGATGAGCAGTTCTTC. As protein: CASSLAGGGDEQFF.

The V call is TRBV4-1, the J call TRBJ2-7; TRBD2 aligns across 8 bases. The CDR3 contains 15 residues. Germline V CDR1 and CDR2: MGHRA, YSYEKL. V was pared by 3 bases and J by 6 bases, with 10 bases of the junction left unmatched. CDR3 sequence: CASSQGSGSSLEQYF. Here the CDR3 DNA reads TGCGCCAGCAGCCAGGGGAGCGGGAGCTCTCTCGAGCAGTACTTC.

This chain links TRBV25-1 with TRBJ2-1; D ambiguous. Germline-derived CDR1 and CDR2 are MGHDK and SYGVNS. The ends were cut back, 1 base at V and 6 bases at J, with 16 bases in the middle. This CDR3 region has 16 residues. The CDR3 region has the DNA TGTGCCAGCAGTGAATCTTGGCTGGGCTCGGGCAATGAGCAGTTCTTC. Translating gives CASSESWLGSGNEQFF.

This chain joins TRBV7-9 and TRBJ2-1; D is perhaps TRBD1 (5 bases). The CDR3 sequence is 16 residues long. CDR1 and CDR2 from the germline V gene are SEHNR and FQNEAQ (reference sequence). V lost 5 bases, J lost 4 bases, and 18 bases lay in between. The CDR3 protein is CASSNARQPAYNEQFF. CDR3 DNA sequence: TGTGCCAGCAGCAACGCCCGACAGCCGGCGTACAATGAGCAGTTCTTC.

The rearrangement links TRBV27 to TRBJ1-1, with TRBD1 identical over 7 bases. The ends lost 5 bases at V and 3 bases at J; junction bases unmatched: 6. This CDR3 region has 14 residues. CDR1 is MNHEY, CDR2 SMNVEV, per germline (reference sequence). The CDR3 sequence is CASSPHRGDTEAFF. CDR3 nucleotides: TGTGCCAGCAGTCCGCACAGGGGAGACACTGAAGCTTTCTTT.

About this clone: Compared with germline, one end of the junction differs, possibly owing to a read error. The chain employs TRBV7-9 and TRBJ2-7; D gene ambiguous. The CDR3 loop spans 14 amino acids. The germline gives CDR1 SEHNR, CDR2 FQNEAQ (reference sequence). The CDR3 protein is CASSPSLSSFEQYF. The CDR3 region has the DNA TGTGCCAGCAGCCCCTCTCTGTCCTCCTTCGAGCAGTACTTC.

The J gene is TRBJ2-5, the V gene TRBV7-9; 13 bases align to TRBD2. Per germline, CDR1 SEHNR and CDR2 FQNEAQ (reference sequence). The V gene end was trimmed by 5 bases and the J gene end by 5 bases; junction bases not matched to a gene: 8. The CDR3 extends over 16 amino acids. CDR3 region: CASSTGTSGERETQYF. The CDR3 DNA reads TGTGCCAGCAGCACCGGGACTAGCGGGGAAAGGGAGACCCAGTACTTC.

The J gene is TRBJ2-2, the V gene TRBV6-5, with no clear D. The germline gives CDR1 MNHEY, CDR2 SVGAGI. The CDR3 extends over 12 amino acids. The V end was cut by 5 bases, the J end by 1 base, with 2 bases between. This CDR3 is CASSENTGELFF. CDR3 DNA sequence: TGTGCCAGCAGTGAGAACACCGGGGAGCTGTTTTTT.

For the CDR3, the DNA is TGCAGCGTTGGGCGGGAGGCCTCCTACGAGCAGTACTTC. It is translated as CSVGREASYEQYF. V is TRBV29-1 and J is TRBJ2-7; 8 nucleotides align to TRBD2. Germline V gene data show CDR1 as SQVTM and CDR2 as ANQGSEA. V shed 4 bases, J shed 0 bases, and the junction held 2 bases outside the gene matches. The CDR3 has 13 amino acids.

The genes are TRBV7-9 and TRBJ2-1; D is unresolved. V lost 2 bases and J 10 bases, leaving 6 bases between the germline ends. The CDR3 is 11 amino acids. Germline CDR1 and CDR2: SEHNR and FQNEAQ (reference sequence). CDR3 DNA sequence: TGTGCCAGCAGCTTACCTATAGAGCAGTTCTTC. Residues: CASSLPIEQFF.

This clone was picked up one time. The chain joins TRBV29-1 to TRBJ2-7; D is ambiguous. CDR1 and CDR2 (germline): SQVTM, ANQGSEA. The ends were cut back, 0 bases at V and 2 bases at J, with 5 bases in the middle. The length of the CDR3 is 12 residues. The CDR3 sequence: CSVEDNPYEQYF. CDR3 bases: TGCAGCGTTGAAGATAATCCCTACGAGCAGTACTTC.

The V call is TRBV29-1, the J call TRBJ2-1; D unresolved. CDR1 is SQVTM and CDR2 is ANQGSEA in the germline V gene. V was trimmed by 0 bases and J by 0 bases, leaving 24 bases between them. The CDR3 covers 20 residues. The CDR3 loop is CSVEDIRDSSQIISYNEQFF. Here the CDR3 DNA reads TGCAGCGTTGAAGATATCAGAGACTCCAGCCAGATAATCTCCTACAATGAGCAGTTCTTC.

The chain couples TRBV7-9 to TRBJ1-2; 7 bases align to TRBD1. The length of the CDR3 is 19 residues. Losses at the gene ends were 6 bases for V and 4 bases for J; bases not matched to a gene: 23. CDR1 is SEHNR, CDR2 FQNEAQ, per germline (reference sequence). CDR3 sequence: CASSPRDRDSSTNSYGYTF. The CDR3 DNA is TGTGCCAGCAGTCCAAGAGACCGGGACAGCTCTACCAATAGCTATGGCTACACCTTC.

The rearrangement links TRBV6-4 to TRBJ2-1; 7 positions agree with TRBD2. V gave up 6 bases and J gave up 8 bases; unmatched junction bases: 7. Germline CDR1 and CDR2: MRHNA and SNTAGT. The CDR3 extends over 13 amino acids. The CDR3 DNA reads TGTGCCAGCAGCAGCGGGATAGGCGATGAGCAGTTCTTC. Its translation: CASSSGIGDEQFF.

The chain uses TRBV19 and TRBJ2-7; TRBD1 agrees at 7 bases. Germline assignment: CDR1 LNHDA and CDR2 SQIVND (reference sequence). With V trimmed by 8 bases and J by 5 bases, 9 bases remained unmatched. This CDR3 comprises 13 residues. In nucleotides, the CDR3 is TGTGCCAGTTGCTGCGACAGGGCCCACGAGCAGTACTTC. Translation: CASCCDRAHEQYF.

CDR3 loop: CASSQVMGRNEQFF. CDR3 sequence (DNA): TGCGCCAGCAGCCAAGTTATGGGACGGAATGAGCAGTTCTTC. This chain uses TRBV4-1 with TRBJ2-1; D assignment may be TRBD1 or TRBD2 (5 bases each). V gave up 1 base and J gave up 7 bases, with 11 bases separating them. This CDR3 contains 14 residues. From germline, CDR1 is MGHRA and CDR2 YSYEKL.